This T cell receptor beta chain was recovered during a study of cytomegalovirus exposure and HLA in healthy donors. General study findings and limits: Cytomegalovirus association was listed for about 170 TCR beta chains. Data from an earlier analysis indicated that most TCR beta V segments were productive either about 87% or about 30% of the time.

The length of the CDR3 is 16 residues. Trimming removed 1 base from V and 0 bases from J, with 12 bases in between. CDR1 LNHDA and CDR2 SQIVND come from the germline V gene (reference sequence). This clone has only one observation. Its antigen is unknown. 60 Vbeta and 13 Jbeta primers were used in PCR. Some clones are missing from TCRdb's copy, which holds only in-frame ones; the method was immunoSEQ multiplex PCR. Here the sample spans around 55,000 clones, over 55% being singletons. The sequence derives from a man aged 40-55 years in good health and CMV-seropositive. The chain is built from TRBV19 and TRBJ1-1; maybe TRBD1 (6 bases). Sequencing was done on a sample of PBMCs. CDR3 in amino acids: CASSIGTDLMNTEAFF. The CDR3 DNA is TGTGCCAGTAGTATAGGGACAGACCTAATGAACACTGAAGCTTTCTTT. The entire variable domain, with the rest obtained from reference TRBV19 and TRBJ1-1, is as follows: DGGITQSPKYLFRKEGQNVTLSCEQNLNHDAMYWYRQDPGQGLRLIYYSQIVNDFQKGDIAEGYSVSREKKESFPLTVTSAQKNPTAFYLCASSIGTDLMNTEAFFGQGTRLTVV.